This T cell receptor (beta chain) originates from a study of blood T cell repertoires in COVID-19 (dated by TCRdb to the early 2020s). Background for the entire study: Samples covering the acute and convalescent phases of COVID-19 were provided by collaborators in the United States, Italy and Spain. The prospective study material was composed of cDNA or gDNA derived from T cells, B-cell-depleted T cells, or PBMCs. Deeply sampled blood TCRbeta repertoires from subjects exposed to, actively infected with, or recovered from COVID-19 were included in the dataset. The repertoires were made available in a free public database intended to serve as a resource for research on the immune response to SARS-CoV-2. The samples were drawn from two sources: the first 160 participants of the ongoing ImmuneRACE study, and 1,000 to 1,500 subjects contributed by 6 global collaborators. Sample metadata almost always included a de-identified subject ID, COVID-19 status, age in years and sex. Where available, HLA class I and class II types were obtained from metadata supplied by the sample provider rather than from assay-based typing. The study at large found these results: Clinical and demographic metadata were provided uncurated, with the amount varying by source and participant.

Enrolling through a virtual design, the prospective study's participants ranged in age from about 18 to 89 years and lived across more than 20 United States geographic areas. In the prospective study, cohorts were assigned on the basis of participant-reported clinical history obtained from a screening survey and a study questionnaire. ImmuneRACE Cohort 3 recovered participants were defined by two consecutive negative NP/OP PCR tests, healthcare professional clearance, or symptom resolution. Mobile phlebotomists in the prospective study collected whole blood, serum and a nasopharyngeal or oropharyngeal swab from every participant. Prospective study participants could optionally give additional blood draws and questionnaires over an approximately 2-month period. Before DNA extraction, prospective study blood samples were shipped either frozen or at room temperature. From the cysteine up to the phenylalanine, the CDR3 has a length of 15 residues. Only the CDR3 portion is preserved as DNA: 45 bases, with reading frame beginning at the first base. Per the germline V gene (reference sequence), SGHNT is the CDR1 and YYREEE is the CDR2. Clipping removes 4 bases from V and 5 bases from J, with 7 as the unmatched junction base count.

This clone was recorded once. Its recognized antigen is unknown. Base quality data are lacking; no much larger clone is found one base away. The immunoSEQ Assay, a bias-controlled multiplex PCR, was used to amplify TCRbeta CDR3 regions from genomic DNA. From the authors' description of their analysis: Nucleated cell counts per sample were estimated from amplification of reference gene primers within the assay. To quantify the absolute abundance of each unique TCRbeta CDR3 rearrangement, sequence reads were collapsed and filtered. For each sample, productive Simpson clonality was calculated as the square root of Simpson's diversity index across productive rearrangements. The source is immuneACCESS, and TCRdb retained only in-frame sequences with V and J called. Part of the clones is not carried over; for the studies checked, unresolved V genes explain less than half of this, and the remainder is unexplained. Clone size and the V and J calls come from that table; the DNA yielded D and trimming. This sample holds some 200,000 clones; about 90% were observed only once. Around 2.4% of the sample lies in the top ten.

This TCR was sampled from a woman aged 25 to 39 who had recovered from COVID-19. Sequencing input: PBMCs or T cells enriched from blood (not recorded which). The V and J genes are TRBV5-4 and TRBJ2-5; TRBD2 aligns with 11 central bases. The CDR3: CASSPTSGAGETQYF. The DNA reads as follows: TGTGCCAGCAGCCCGACTAGCGGGGCCGGGGAGACCCAGTACTTC.